The present entry profiles one T cell receptor (beta chain) with its context. The antigen is unknown. This entry belongs to a study of siplizumab effects on memory and regulatory T cells. TCRdb's copy holds only in-frame clones and misses some; the assay was immunoSEQ multiplex PCR. Of roughly 120,000 clones listed, around 94% are singletons. Study findings and constraints: No more than a minor fraction of alloreactive clones could be traced back to unstimulated subsets. Apparently more diverse than memory cells, naive T cells also seemed major alloresponse contributors.

V dropped 3 bases and J dropped 7 bases, with 21 bases sitting between them. There are 16 residues in the CDR3. Germline values: CDR1 MRHNA, CDR2 SNTAGT. This clonotype was sampled from a human donor in good health. Sequencing was carried out using non-Treg CD4+ T cells sorted from blood. V is TRBV6-4 and J is TRBJ1-2, with D perhaps TRBD1 (6 bases). Here the CDR3 reads CASSDLFGGEFSGYTF. The CDR3 region has the DNA TGTGCCAGCAGTGATCTGTTCGGGGGCGAGTTTAGTGGCTACACCTTC.